Following are 7 T cell receptor beta chains from one sample sequenced in a study of cytomegalovirus exposure and HLA in healthy donors. Clones were sequenced by immunoSEQ multiplex PCR, and TCRdb holds only the in-frame ones, with some missing. The data hold about 200,000 clones, with approximately 78% observed a single time. Sequencing input: PBMCs. The source is a woman in her 30s in good health and CMV-seronegative.

This clone appeared a few times. The chain links TRBV6-5 to TRBJ2-7; maybe TRBD2 (5 bases). Germline assignment: CDR1 MNHEY and CDR2 SVGAGI. The V and J ends lost 5 bases and 2 bases respectively, with 13 bases between them. This CDR3 is 14 amino acids long. In DNA, the CDR3 is TGTGCCAGCAGTACGGACTTTGGGGCCTACGAGCAGTACTTC. It yields the protein CASSTDFGAYEQYF.

The DNA for the CDR3 is TGTGCCAGCAGCCAAGATCAGGGGGCAAGGGGCTACACCTTC. It yields the protein CASSQDQGARGYTF. The chain is built from TRBV4-2 and TRBJ1-2, with TRBD1 matching over 8 bases. V trimming: 0 bases; J trimming: 8 bases; junction bases outside the gene matches: 5. The CDR3 contains 14 residues. From germline, CDR1 is LGHNA and CDR2 YNFKEQ.

V is TRBV6-1 and J is TRBJ2-7, with 7 bases identical to TRBD2. The CDR3 sequence is 15 residues long. Looked up from germline, CDR1 is MNHNS and CDR2 is SASEGT. V lost 6 bases to trimming and J lost 4 bases; unmatched junction nucleotides: 12. The CDR3 sequence is CASSTGGGIVYEQYF. CDR3 DNA: TGTGCCAGCAGCACTGGGGGGGGGATTGTGTACGAGCAGTACTTC.

J is TRBJ2-1 and V is TRBV5-4; 8 bases agree with TRBD2. The germline CDR1 and CDR2 sequences are SGHNT and YYREEE (reference sequence). This CDR3 has 14 residues. The junction had 5 bases not matched to a gene; V was cut back by 1 base and J by 8 bases. The CDR3 here is CASSLTTSVDEQFF. CDR3 bases: TGTGCCAGCAGCTTGACGACTAGCGTGGATGAGCAGTTCTTC.

The rearrangement joins TRBV14 to TRBJ1-1; possibly TRBD1 for D (5 bases). This CDR3 has 13 residues. The germline gives CDR1 SGHDN, CDR2 FVKESK. The V gene lost 2 bases and the J gene lost 4 bases, with 8 bases spanning the gap. Written as DNA, the CDR3 is TGTGCCAGCAGCCAATTGGGGCGCACTGAAGCTTTCTTT. It is translated as CASSQLGRTEAFF. The entire variable domain, with the rest obtained from reference TRBV14 and TRBJ1-1, is as follows: EAGVTQFPSHSVIEKGQTVTLRCDPISGHDNLYWYRRVMGKEIKFLLHFVKESKQDESGMPNNRFLAERTGGTYSTLKVQPAELEDSGVYFCASSQLGRTEAFFGQGTRLTVV.

This clone was recorded only once. The gene calls are TRBV30 and TRBJ2-1; 11 bases agree with TRBD2. The germline V gene has CDR1 GTSNPN and CDR2 SVGIG (reference sequence). V lost 1 base and J lost 9; bases outside the gene matches: 8. The CDR3 is 15 residues long. The chain's CDR3 is CAWSALAGGPGEQFF. The CDR3 coding sequence is TGTGCCTGGAGTGCCTTAGCGGGAGGGCCCGGTGAGCAGTTCTTC.

The rearrangement uses TRBV27 and TRBJ1-2, with D perhaps matching TRBD1 (5 bases). The CDR3 loop spans 14 amino acids. The V end lost 2 bases, the J end lost 3 bases, and 10 bases lay between the germline ends. Germline lookup yields CDR1 MNHEY and CDR2 SMNVEV (reference sequence). CDR3 nucleotide sequence: TGTGCCAGCAGTTTAGGGGGGAATTACTATGGCTACACCTTC. Protein: CASSLGGNYYGYTF.